The sequence of this T cell receptor (beta chain) was determined in a study of a mutant IDH1 vaccine in newly diagnosed glioma (dated by TCRdb to about 2021). Notes on the research overall: The roughly 35 treated patients were around 62% male and around 40% female, with a mean age of roughly 42 years. Six visits were used for peripheral blood collection: V03 (baseline), V05, V07, V10, V12 and V13. Before enrollment, patients had received standard therapy of radiotherapy alone, temozolomide alone, or radiochemotherapy with temozolomide; most received the combination. For exploratory analyses, roughly 25 treated patients had longitudinal TCRB deep sequencing done wherever samples were available.

The time point label, read with the paper, signifies: baseline, week 1 (first vaccination visit). The sample's treatment or condition label, decoded: pre-vaccination baseline after standard-of-care therapy. Newly diagnosed WHO grade 3 or 4 IDH1-mutant astrocytomas showing loss of nuclear ATRX were present in the donors. The samples were drawn from NOA16, a multicentre, single-arm, open-label phase I trial in Germany that tested a mutant IDH1 peptide vaccine in humans for the first time. For immunogenicity testing, the blood drawn at visit V03 was used as the baseline sample. Genomic DNA for TCRB sequencing was extracted from EDTA blood using the DNeasy Blood and Tissue Kit. Libraries came from the immunoSEQ multiplex PCR assay. Rearranged TCR beta chain sequences were amplified with the hsTCRB Kit following the manufacturer's protocol. An Illumina MiSeq was used to sequence the TCRB libraries. The source study handled its data this way. Demultiplexing, trimming and gene mapping were performed with the kit vendor's proprietary platform. TCRdb mirrors the immuneACCESS table, restricted to in-frame sequences. Some clones are absent from its copies; in checked studies, under half trace to an unresolved V gene, and the reason for the others is unknown. V and J calls and clone size come straight from that table; D and trimming were deduced from the DNA. This sample has 23,000 or so clones in its table, and approximately 90% of those were observed once. Around 8.4% of the sample is taken by the ten largest.

Per the germline V gene (reference sequence), GTSNPN is the CDR1 and SVGIG is the CDR2. V sheds 6 bases and J sheds 8 bases, leaving 22 bases between their ends. The CDR3 starts with the cysteine, ends with the phenylalanine, and has 14 residues. CDR3 DNA is the only sequence kept; it has 42 bases, read in frame from the first base. As for this clone: Its antigen remains undetermined. No quality values exist for individual bases; no much larger clone is one base distant.

What the authors observed across the whole study: The authors stated that sample limitations prevented analyses of patient blood samples from being reproduced. PBMC samples for TCRB deep sequencing were selected based on availability. Immune responses induced by the vaccine were seen in approximately 93% of patients across multiple MHC alleles. Changes in the top peripheral T cell clonotypes picked up by TCRB sequencing did not appear to be linked to pseudoprogression.

The rearrangement combines TRBV30 with TRBJ1-2; the D gene is perhaps TRBD1, from 6 matching bases. Specimen: PBMCs, collected from a glioma patient treated with radiotherapy, temozolomide or both. The receptor comes from a man aged 30-40 years with glioma. The CDR3 is CACPSLQGSGGYTF. The sequence in DNA is TGTGCCTGCCCATCCCTCCAGGGGTCTGGGGGCTACACCTTC.